One and the same sample provided the 32 T cell receptor beta chains below, sequenced in a study of regulatory T cells in long-lasting Graves disease. Construction of TCR beta libraries relied on iRepertoire HTBI primers and on Arm-PCR targeting CDR3 regions. Each CDR3 protein gets one entry after TCRdb re-called the multiplex PCR reads with MiXCR. The table records 350,000 to 450,000 distinct CDR3 sequences, around 16% of them present only once. This sample's time point: newly diagnosed GD, antithyroid drugs for less than 3 months. PBMC RNA served as the TCR library source. These data also formed part of another study, on T cells in Graves' hyperthyroidism and ophthalmopathy.

Sequencing was performed on peripheral blood mononuclear cells (PBMCs), taken at new diagnosis, from a patient treated with antithyroid drugs. The source of these receptors is a woman in her thirties or forties with Graves disease.

This clonotype appeared many times. This chain joins TRBV6-1 and TRBJ1-1; 7 bases map to TRBD1. This CDR3 has 17 amino acids. V shed 2 bases, J shed 3 bases, and the junction held 12 bases outside the gene matches. CDR1 and CDR2 (germline): MNHNS, SASEGT. For the CDR3, the DNA is TGTGCCAGCAGTGAAACCTGGGGCGCAGGGGGGCACACTGAAGCTTTCTTT. This encodes CASSETWGAGGHTEAFF.

This clonotype was counted ten times or more. The CDR3 DNA follows: TGTGCCAGCAGCGCAAGGGACAGGGGTGTGGGTACGCAGTATTTT. Translated, it gives CASSARDRGVGTQYF. The chain combines TRBV12-3 or TRBV12-4 with TRBJ2-3; 10 positions agree with TRBD1. This CDR3 comprises 15 residues. The V segment lost 6 bases and the J segment 8 bases; nucleotides outside the gene matches: 11.

This clonotype was recorded at least ten times. This chain uses TRBV11-2 with TRBJ2-7, with D hard to call. CDR3 size: 11 residues. CDR1 SGHAT and CDR2 FQNNGV come from the germline V gene. V shed 5 bases and J shed 4 bases, with 6 bases lying between them. The chain's CDR3 is CASSLEYEQYF. In DNA form, the CDR3 reads TGTGCCAGCAGCCTTGAATACGAGCAGTACTTC. Looking up the rest from reference TRBV11-2 and TRBJ2-7 gives the full variable domain: EAGVAQSPRYKIIEKRQSVAFWCNPISGHATLYWYQQILGQGPKLLIQFQNNGVVDDSQLPKDRFSAERLKGVDSTLKIQPAKLEDSAVYLCASSLEYEQYFGPGTRLTVT.

The sample holds many counts of this clonotype. V usage is TRBV27 and J usage is TRBJ2-1, with 7 bases that match TRBD2. The trim removed 3 bases at V and 9 bases at J, leaving 5 bases unmatched. This CDR3 spans 13 amino acids. Germline V gene lookup returns CDR1 MNHEY and CDR2 SMNVEV (reference sequence). CDR3 in amino acids: CASSFRGGGEQFF. As DNA, the CDR3 is TGTGCCAGCAGTTTCCGGGGCGGGGGTGAGCAGTTCTTC.

This clonotype was counted a few times. The chain links TRBV2 to TRBJ2-4, with 7 bases matching TRBD2. Germline V gene data show CDR1 as SNHLY and CDR2 as FYNNEI. CDR3 length equals 18 residues. V lost 2 bases, J lost 2 bases, and 12 bases stayed unmatched. CDR3 in amino acids: CASSERGGGGMTKNIQYF. The CDR3 DNA follows: TGTGCCAGCAGTGAAAGGGGTGGGGGGGGGATGACCAAAAACATTCAGTACTTC.

The rearrangement links TRBV12-3 or TRBV12-4 to TRBJ1-1, with D possibly TRBD1 on 6 matching bases. Trimming pared 3 bases from V and 4 bases from J, leaving 24 bases between. The CDR3 sequence is 18 residues long. CDR3 amino acids: CASSFSGGLGALGTEAFF. In DNA, the CDR3 is TGTGCCAGCAGTTTCTCGGGGGGGCTTGGAGCTTTAGGCACTGAAGCTTTCTTT.

This clonotype came up a few times. The V call is TRBV25-1, the J call TRBJ2-1; D is unclear. CDR3 size: 13 residues. Germline V gives CDR1 MGHDK, CDR2 SYGVNS. The germline V and J ends were trimmed by 4 bases and 4 bases, with 8 bases remaining between them. The CDR3: CASSGPAYNEQFF. CDR3 nucleotide sequence: TGTGCCAGCAGTGGCCCGGCATACAATGAGCAGTTCTTC.

The V call is TRBV5-1, the J call TRBJ1-4, with 8 bases aligning to TRBD1. V shed 2 bases, J shed 7 bases, and the junction held 1 base outside the gene matches. CDR1 SGHRS and CDR2 YFSETQ come from the germline V gene. The CDR3 runs 13 residues. Written as DNA, the CDR3 is TGCGCCAGCAGCTTTCAGGGGGCTGAAAAACTGTTTTTT. Its protein product is CASSFQGAEKLFF.

As for this clonotype: This may be a read error: a much more frequent sequence differs by one nucleotide. The V and J genes are TRBV2 and TRBJ2-3, with D perhaps matching TRBD1 (5 bases). Germline V gives CDR1 SNHLY, CDR2 FYNNEI. The CDR3 sequence is 12 residues long. The CDR3 protein is CASSEDTGTQYF. The CDR3 region has the DNA TGTGCCAGCAGTGAAGACACAGGTACGCAGTATTTT.

The chain uses TRBV4-1 and TRBJ1-1; D is uncertain. This CDR3 is 13 amino acids long. The germline V gene has CDR1 MGHRA and CDR2 YSYEKL. V lost 0 bases and J 4 bases, leaving 6 bases between the germline ends. CDR3 loop: CASSQETRTEAFF. As DNA, the CDR3 is TGCGCCAGCAGCCAAGAGACCCGCACTGAAGCTTTCTTT.

This clonotype has a handful of counts. V usage is TRBV19 and J usage is TRBJ1-2; D possibly corresponds to TRBD1 (6 bases). The length of the CDR3 is 12 residues. V lost 9 bases and J 8 bases, leaving 16 bases between the germline ends. The germline V gene has CDR1 LNHDA and CDR2 SQIVND (reference sequence). CDR3 nucleotides: TGTGCCAGCCAACAGGGATTGATCGGCTACACCTTC. This encodes CASQQGLIGYTF.

The rearrangement links TRBV9 to TRBJ1-2, with TRBD1 as a possible D gene (5 bases). The CDR3 contains 12 residues. Deletions cut 4 bases from V and 7 bases from J, with 11 bases between. Per germline, CDR1 SGDLS and CDR2 YYNGEE. CDR3 in DNA: TGTGCCAGCAGCTCCAGGGTTGGTGGCTACACCTTC. Encoded protein: CASSSRVGGYTF.

This clonotype occurred many times. This rearrangement joins TRBV24-1 to TRBJ2-7; 7 bases fit TRBD2. Germline V gives CDR1 KGHDR, CDR2 SFDVKD. The CDR3 runs to 15 residues. V was clipped by 8 bases and J by 2 bases; unmatched bases: 11. CDR3 nucleotide sequence: TGTGCCACCAACCGGGACGCAGGGACTACCTACGAGCAGTACTTC. It yields the protein CATNRDAGTTYEQYF.

The chain uses TRBV11-3 and TRBJ2-1, with D perhaps TRBD2 (5 bases). The CDR3 spans 13 residues. Trimming took 2 bases from V and 9 from J, leaving 11 bases between them. In germline, CDR1 is SGHNT, CDR2 YENEEA. The CDR3 coding sequence is TGTGCCAGCAGCTTACCTCGGGGAGCTGAGCAGTTCTTC. Translated, it gives CASSLPRGAEQFF.

V usage is TRBV28 and J usage is TRBJ1-4; D not certain. Germline-derived CDR1 and CDR2 are MDHEN and SYDVKM. The CDR3 covers 13 residues. V shed 3 bases and J shed 5 bases, with 7 bases lying between them. The CDR3 DNA reads TGTGCCAGCAGTTTCTGGGTCAATGAAAAACTGTTTTTT. This sequence encodes CASSFWVNEKLFF.

This clonotype was seen repeatedly, ten times or more. This chain uses TRBV27 with TRBJ2-2; D not certain. In germline, CDR1 is MNHEY, CDR2 SMNVEV (reference sequence). The CDR3 is made up of 12 amino acids. Between the trimmed V and J ends, which lost 5 bases and 4 bases, there was a span of 5 bases. The CDR3 is CASSPPTGELFF. CDR3 coding DNA: TGTGCCAGCAGTCCCCCCACCGGGGAGCTGTTTTTT.

Of note for this clonotype: A far more abundant clone sits one base away, making this likely a read error. The chain has TRBV6-2 or TRBV6-3 and TRBJ2-3; perhaps D is TRBD1 or TRBD2 (5 bases each). The V and J ends lost 7 bases and 9 bases respectively, with 17 bases between them. The CDR3 has 13 amino acids. CDR1 and CDR2 (germline): MNHEY, SVGEGT. Here the CDR3 DNA reads TGTGCCAGCAACCAGAACCAAAGGGACACGCAGTATTTT. Translating it yields CASNQNQRDTQYF.

This clonotype came up many times. The chain couples TRBV11-3 to TRBJ2-1, with 12 nucleotides matching TRBD2. V lost 5 bases, J lost 7 bases, and 3 bases stayed unmatched. Germline V gene data show CDR1 as SGHNT and CDR2 as YENEEA. CDR3 length: 14 residues. DNA of the CDR3: TGTGCCAGCAGCGGACTAGCGGGACAGAATGAGCAGTTCTTC. Its protein product is CASSGLAGQNEQFF.

This clonotype came up many times. This sequence joins TRBV3-1 and TRBJ2-2; D is possibly TRBD1 (6 bases). The ends were cut back, 4 bases at V and 5 bases at J, with 8 bases in the middle. The CDR3 totals 13 residues. The germline V gene has CDR1 LGHDT and CDR2 YNNKEL (reference sequence). This CDR3 reads CASSPGATGELFF. The CDR3 DNA is TGTGCCAGCAGCCCAGGGGCTACCGGGGAGCTGTTTTTT.

This clonotype has only a few counts. The chain carries TRBV20-1 and TRBJ2-1, with 8 bases fitting TRBD2. The junction had 13 bases not matched to a gene; V was cut back by 6 bases and J by 9 bases. The CDR3 sequence is 14 residues long. Per the germline V gene, CDR1 is DFQATT and CDR2 is SNEGSKA (reference sequence). CDR3 loop: CSALRQAGGGEQFF. The DNA for the CDR3 is TGCAGTGCCCTTCGGCAGGCGGGAGGAGGTGAGCAGTTCTTC.

This clonotype came up many times. The genes are TRBV27 and TRBJ2-7; D may be TRBD1 (6 bases). Per germline, CDR1 MNHEY and CDR2 SMNVEV (reference sequence). The CDR3 has 12 amino acids. The germline V and J ends were trimmed by 5 bases and 5 bases, with 10 bases remaining between them. The CDR3 sequence: CASSNTGNEQYF. The CDR3 DNA follows: TGTGCCAGCAGTAACACAGGGAACGAGCAGTACTTC.

This clonotype was counted many times. This sequence joins TRBV5-1 and TRBJ2-3; D remains unclear. This CDR3 has 14 residues. Germline V gives CDR1 SGHRS, CDR2 YFSETQ. V was cut by 3 bases and J by 2 bases, with 10 bases left in between. The CDR3 spells CASSSTGYTDTQYF. CDR3 bases: TGCGCCAGCAGCTCGACCGGGTACACAGATACGCAGTATTTT.

As regards this clonotype: A much larger clone lies a single base off, so this may be a read error. This chain joins TRBV20-1 and TRBJ2-5; perhaps TRBD1 as D (5 bases). The closer fit of TRBJ2-1 to the DNA end suggests the J call may be wrong. Germline V CDR1 and CDR2: DFQATT, SNEGSKA (reference sequence). The CDR3 length is 12 residues. As DNA, the CDR3 is TGCAGTGCTGGAGACAGTTACAATGAGCAGTTCTTC. Its translation is CSAGDSYNEQFF.

This chain connects TRBV20-1 to TRBJ1-5, with 12 bases aligning to TRBD1. The V segment lost 4 bases and the J segment 6 bases; nucleotides outside the gene matches: 7. The V gene's germline CDR1 is DFQATT and CDR2 SNEGSKA (reference sequence). This CDR3 has 15 amino acids. CDR3 DNA sequence: TGCAGTGCTAACCCCGGGACAGGGGGCTCTCAGCCCCAGCATTTT. As protein: CSANPGTGGSQPQHF.

This clonotype was picked up many times. The chain recombines TRBV3-1 with TRBJ2-2; no clear D. From germline, CDR1 is LGHDT and CDR2 YNNKEL (reference sequence). V was pared by 0 bases and J by 4 bases, with 12 bases between. The CDR3 is 16 amino acids. As DNA, the CDR3 is TGTGCCAGCAGCCAAGATTTTGCAGATTCCACCGGGGAGCTGTTTTTT. Residues: CASSQDFADSTGELFF.

This clonotype was observed a handful of times. The V call is TRBV28, the J call TRBJ1-6; D not resolved. V lost 5 bases to trimming and J lost 11 bases, with 7 bases between them. The germline CDR1 and CDR2 sequences are MDHEN and SYDVKM. CDR3 length: 11 residues. CDR3 sequence (DNA): TGTGCCAGCAGTGAGAGGCCACCCCTCCACTTT. It specifies CASSERPPLHF.

This clonotype was observed many times. The chain joins TRBV28 to TRBJ2-1; 11 positions match TRBD2. The germline gives CDR1 MDHEN, CDR2 SYDVKM. The V gene end was trimmed by 6 bases and the J gene end by 14 bases; junction bases not matched to a gene: 12. The CDR3 length is 14 residues. DNA for the CDR3: TGTGCCAGCAGCATTAGCGGGAGGGAAGCCCGAGAGTTCTTC. This encodes CASSISGREAREFF.

This clonotype was recorded at least ten times. The rearrangement uses TRBV19 and TRBJ1-5; TRBD1 is a possible D gene (5 bases). The CDR3 extends over 16 amino acids. V was clipped by 1 base and J by 6 bases, with 16 bases between them. CDR1 and CDR2 (germline): LNHDA, SQIVND (reference sequence). The CDR3 is CASSIGRVSVRQPQHF. CDR3 sequence (DNA): TGTGCCAGTAGTATAGGCAGGGTCTCCGTTCGTCAGCCCCAGCATTTT. The variable domain in full, completed from reference TRBV19 and TRBJ1-5, reads DGGITQSPKYLFRKEGQNVTLSCEQNLNHDAMYWYRQDPGQGLRLIYYSQIVNDFQKGDIAEGYSVSREKKESFPLTVTSAQKNPTAFYLCASSIGRVSVRQPQHFGDGTRLSIL.

The chain combines TRBV30 with TRBJ2-1; 7 bases map to TRBD1. The germline CDR1 and CDR2 sequences are GTSNPN and SVGIG (reference sequence). V lost 5 bases to trimming and J lost 3 bases; unmatched junction nucleotides: 4. The CDR3 extends over 13 amino acids. CDR3 DNA sequence: TGTGCCTGGGGGGACAGAGTCTACAATGAGCAGTTCTTC. This gives the protein CAWGDRVYNEQFF.

As regards this clonotype: Given a much more abundant clone one base away, this may be a read error. The V and J genes are TRBV2 and TRBJ2-1, with D perhaps TRBD1 or TRBD2 (5 bases each). From germline, CDR1 is SNHLY and CDR2 FYNNEI. V gave up 8 bases and J gave up 3 bases, with 11 bases separating them. The CDR3 length is 13 residues. This CDR3 reads CASGGQFYNEQFF. The CDR3, as DNA: TGTGCCAGCGGGGGTCAGTTCTACAATGAGCAGTTCTTC.

This clonotype was recorded at least ten times. The V call is TRBV9, the J call TRBJ2-1; D unresolved. The CDR3 length is 14 residues. Germline lookup yields CDR1 SGDLS and CDR2 YYNGEE. Trimming took 3 bases from V and 4 from J, leaving 11 bases between them. The CDR3 loop is CASSGSSQYNEQFF. The DNA for the CDR3 is TGTGCCAGCAGCGGGAGCTCACAGTACAATGAGCAGTTCTTC.

This clonotype occurred many times. This rearrangement joins TRBV10-3 to TRBJ1-6; 11 bases map to TRBD1. Unmatched junction bases numbered 15, after V lost 7 bases and J lost 7 bases. This CDR3 is built from 18 residues. Per germline, CDR1 ENHRY and CDR2 SYGVKD. Here the CDR3 DNA reads TGTGCCATCAAAAGGGGGTCCGGACAGGGGGCAGGAAATTCACCCCTCCACTTT. Translating it yields CAIKRGSGQGAGNSPLHF.